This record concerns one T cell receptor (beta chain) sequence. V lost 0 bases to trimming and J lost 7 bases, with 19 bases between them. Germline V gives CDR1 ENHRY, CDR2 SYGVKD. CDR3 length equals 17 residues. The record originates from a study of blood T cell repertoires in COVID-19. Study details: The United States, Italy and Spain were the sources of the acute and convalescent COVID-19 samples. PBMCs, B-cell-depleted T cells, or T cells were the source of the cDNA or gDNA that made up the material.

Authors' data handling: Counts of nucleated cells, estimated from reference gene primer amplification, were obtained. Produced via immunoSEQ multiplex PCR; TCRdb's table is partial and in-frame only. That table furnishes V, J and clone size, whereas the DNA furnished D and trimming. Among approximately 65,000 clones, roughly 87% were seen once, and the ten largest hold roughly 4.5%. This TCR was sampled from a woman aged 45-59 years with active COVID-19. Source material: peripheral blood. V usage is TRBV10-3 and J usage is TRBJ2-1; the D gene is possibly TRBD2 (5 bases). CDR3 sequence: CAISESLGPVSGNEQFF. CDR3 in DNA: TGTGCCATCAGTGAGTCACTTGGGCCGGTATCGGGGAATGAGCAGTTCTTC.